The next 19 T cell receptor beta chains were all read from a single sample in a study of blood T cell repertoires in COVID-19. The repertoire was sequenced with immunoSEQ multiplex PCR; TCRdb's copy has only in-frame clones and lacks some. Here the sample spans 70,000 or so clones, over 80% being singletons. The sequenced sample consisted of peripheral blood. The receptors were sampled from a middle-aged man with COVID-19, enrolled during active disease.

This sequence joins TRBV9 and TRBJ1-4, with 12 bases aligning to TRBD1. From germline, CDR1 is SGDLS and CDR2 YYNGEE. Trimming cost V 3 bases and J 9 bases; bases outside gene matches: 6. The CDR3 is made up of 15 amino acids. CDR3 sequence (DNA): TGTGCCAGCAGCGGAGAGGGACAGGGGGCCAAAAAACTGTTTTTT. This gives the protein CASSGEGQGAKKLFF. Drawing the rest from reference TRBV9 and TRBJ1-4, the complete variable domain is DSGVTQTPKHLITATGQRVTLRCSPRSGDLSVYWYQQSLDQGLQFLIQYYNGEERAKGNILERFSAQQFPDLHSELNLSSLELGDSALYFCASSGEGQGAKKLFFGSGTQLSVL.

CDR3 sequence (DNA): TGTGCCTGGAGCGAAGGACAGTCCCGACAGTACTTC. It specifies CAWSEGQSRQYF. The J gene is TRBJ2-7, the V gene TRBV30; TRBD1 is a possible D gene (6 bases). The CDR3 is made up of 12 amino acids. V was shortened by 3 bases and J by 10 bases, with 16 bases between the two germline ends. Germline CDR1 GTSNPN, CDR2 SVGIG (reference sequence).

The gene calls are TRBV28 and TRBJ1-3, with D possibly TRBD1 on 6 matching bases. V was cut by 7 bases and J by 4 bases, with 8 bases left in between. The germline CDR1 and CDR2 sequences are MDHEN and SYDVKM. The CDR3 sequence is 12 residues long. CDR3 sequence reads: CASNDRGNTIYF. Written as DNA, the CDR3 is TGTGCCAGCAATGACAGGGGAAACACCATATATTTT.

The chain couples TRBV29-1 to TRBJ2-1, with D possibly TRBD1 on 6 matching bases. Looked up from germline, CDR1 is SQVTM and CDR2 is ANQGSEA. This CDR3 has 13 residues. The V and J ends lost 2 bases and 6 bases respectively, with 11 bases between them. The CDR3 loop is CSVERGSGNEQFF. CDR3 sequence (DNA): TGCAGCGTTGAAAGGGGGAGTGGCAATGAGCAGTTCTTC.

The CDR3 loop reads CASSLAGELVDTQYF. The CDR3 DNA reads TGTGCCAGCAGCTTAGCCGGGGAGTTGGTAGATACGCAGTATTTT. The J gene is TRBJ2-3, the V gene TRBV5-6, with TRBD2 as a possible D gene (5 bases). The CDR3 length is 15 residues. Trimming left V 2 bases short and J 5 bases short, with 15 bases between. Germline V gives CDR1 SGHDT, CDR2 YYEEEE.

The rearrangement joins TRBV6-5 to TRBJ2-7; 7 bases map to TRBD1. CDR1 is MNHEY, CDR2 SVGAGI, per germline. CDR3 length: 13 residues. V dropped 2 bases and J dropped 3; count of bases not matched to a gene: 1. The CDR3 sequence: CASSYGQVYEQYF. The CDR3 coding sequence is TGTGCCAGCAGTTACGGACAGGTCTACGAGCAGTACTTC.

The chain links TRBV24-1 to TRBJ1-1; D is undetermined. The CDR3 has 13 residues. Germline CDR1 reads KGHDR; CDR2 reads SFDVKD. The V gene lost 4 bases and the J gene lost 1 base, with 6 bases spanning the gap. CDR3 sequence reads: CATSERTNTEAFF. The CDR3 region has the DNA TGTGCCACCAGTGAGAGAACGAACACTGAAGCTTTCTTT.

The gene calls are TRBV28 and TRBJ2-2, with 11 bases fitting TRBD1. V gave up 7 bases and J gave up 3 bases; unmatched junction bases: 10. Germline loops: CDR1 MDHEN, CDR2 SYDVKM. The CDR3 runs 17 residues. The CDR3 is CASNLPPGQGDTGELFF. The CDR3, as DNA: TGTGCCAGCAATCTCCCACCGGGACAGGGGGACACCGGGGAGCTGTTTTTT.

This chain uses TRBV28 with TRBJ2-1; 9 positions match TRBD2. This CDR3 region has 16 residues. V lost 6 bases, J lost 8 bases, and 14 bases stayed unmatched. CDR1 is MDHEN and CDR2 is SYDVKM in the germline V gene. CDR3 residues: CASSAPGGLAPHEQFF. CDR3 sequence (DNA): TGTGCCAGCAGCGCCCCTGGAGGACTAGCGCCCCATGAGCAGTTCTTC.

This rearrangement joins TRBV6-5 to TRBJ1-1; 8 positions agree with TRBD1. Germline V lookup: CDR1 MNHEY, CDR2 SVGAGI. This CDR3 has 13 residues. After removal of 6 bases from V and 1 base from J, the junction contained 1 base not matched to a gene. CDR3 in amino acids: CASRGTGNTEAFF. CDR3 bases: TGTGCCAGCAGGGGGACAGGGAACACTGAAGCTTTCTTT.

V is TRBV7-3 and J is TRBJ2-7, with 12 bases matching TRBD2. Trimming took 3 bases from V and 8 from J; bases not matched to a gene: 8. From germline, CDR1 is SGHTA and CDR2 FQGTGA. This CDR3 comprises 15 residues. The DNA of the CDR3 is TGTGCCAGCAGCTTGACTAGCGGGAGCAATGGGAAGCAGTACTTC. Amino acid sequence: CASSLTSGSNGKQYF.

The gene calls are TRBV4-1 and TRBJ1-6, with TRBD1 as a possible D gene (6 bases). The germline V gene encodes CDR1 MGHRA and CDR2 YSYEKL. The CDR3 extends over 17 amino acids. V was trimmed by 1 base and J by 9 bases, leaving 19 bases between them. This CDR3 reads CASSQVGGFSDASPLHF. CDR3 in DNA: TGCGCCAGCAGCCAAGTAGGGGGATTTTCTGACGCTTCACCCCTCCACTTT.

The chain joins TRBV7-9 to TRBJ2-2; D call uncertain. Germline CDR1 reads SEHNR; CDR2 reads FQNEAQ (reference sequence). V lost 7 bases, J lost 7 bases, and 10 bases lay in between. The CDR3 consists of 12 residues. The CDR3 DNA is TGTGCCAGCACGCTCCCCGTCGGGGAGCTGTTTTTT. Its translation: CASTLPVGELFF.

The chain links TRBV7-6 to TRBJ2-1, with 11 bases lining up with TRBD2. The CDR3 is 19 amino acids. J gave up 9 bases and V 5 bases, and 21 bases lay outside the gene matches. CDR1 is SGHVS and CDR2 is FNYEAQ in the germline V gene. The CDR3 spells CASSRQGASGRTGLGEQFF. The CDR3 region has the DNA TGTGCCAGCAGCCGGCAGGGAGCTAGCGGGAGGACCGGTTTAGGTGAGCAGTTCTTC.

The table lists this clone with a few counts. V gene TRBV6-4 combines with J gene TRBJ2-1, with TRBD2 matching over 11 bases. J was trimmed by 8 bases and V by 2 bases; bases with no gene match: 5. Germline V lookup: CDR1 MRHNA, CDR2 SNTAGT. The CDR3 extends over 15 amino acids. CDR3: CASSDTSGSPHEQFF. For the CDR3, the DNA is TGTGCCAGCAGTGACACTAGCGGGAGTCCCCATGAGCAGTTCTTC.

The V and J genes are TRBV6-1 and TRBJ1-2; D call uncertain. Germline V gene data show CDR1 as MNHNS and CDR2 as SASEGT. This CDR3 has 14 amino acids. Trimming removed 2 bases from V and 8 bases from J, with 15 bases in between. In DNA form, the CDR3 reads TGTGCCAGCAGTGAAAGTAACCCGGGTCGGGGCTACACCTTC. Translating gives CASSESNPGRGYTF.

This rearrangement joins TRBV9 to TRBJ2-5, with 8 bases lining up with TRBD2. Germline V CDR1 and CDR2: SGDLS, YYNGEE. The CDR3 covers 14 residues. The V segment lost 0 bases and the J segment 5 bases; nucleotides outside the gene matches: 3. The CDR3 DNA reads TGTGCCAGCAGCGTAGTTCCTAGCGGGGAGACCCAGTACTTC. This sequence encodes CASSVVPSGETQYF.

This clone was seen just once. One end of the junction fails to match germline, which may point to a read error. This rearrangement joins TRBV7-7 to TRBJ2-7; TRBD1 matches at 7 bases. The germline gives CDR1 SSHAT, CDR2 FNYEAQ (reference sequence). The CDR3 has 14 amino acids. CDR3 loop: CASSLRQGDYEQYF. CDR3 bases: TGTGCTAGCAGCTTAAGGCAGGGGGACTACGAGCAGTACTTC.

The chain couples TRBV9 to TRBJ2-1; tentative D call: TRBD1 (5 bases). Trimming left V 0 bases short and J 8 bases short, with 15 bases between. CDR3 length: 15 residues. CDR1 and CDR2 from the germline V gene are SGDLS and YYNGEE. CDR3 sequence reads: CASSVADNVLDEQFF. As DNA, the CDR3 is TGTGCCAGCAGCGTAGCGGACAACGTTTTGGATGAGCAGTTCTTC.